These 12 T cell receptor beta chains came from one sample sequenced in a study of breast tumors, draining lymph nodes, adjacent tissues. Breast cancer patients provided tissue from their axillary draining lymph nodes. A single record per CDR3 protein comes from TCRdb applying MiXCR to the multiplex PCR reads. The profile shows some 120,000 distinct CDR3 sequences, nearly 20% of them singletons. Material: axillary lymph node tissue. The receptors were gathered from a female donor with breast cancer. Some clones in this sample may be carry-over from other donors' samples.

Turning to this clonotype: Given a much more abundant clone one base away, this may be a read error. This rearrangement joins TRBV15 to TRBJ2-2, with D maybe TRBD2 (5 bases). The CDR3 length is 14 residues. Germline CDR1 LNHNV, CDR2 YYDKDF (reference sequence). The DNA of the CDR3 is TGTGCCACCAGCCCCGGTACGAACACCGGGGAGCCGTTTTTT. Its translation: CATSPGTNTGEPFF.

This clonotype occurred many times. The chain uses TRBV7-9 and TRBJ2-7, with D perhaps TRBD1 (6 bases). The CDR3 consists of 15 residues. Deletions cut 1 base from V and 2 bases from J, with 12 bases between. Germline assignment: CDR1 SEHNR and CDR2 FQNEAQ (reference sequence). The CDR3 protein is CASSLGPTGTYEQYF. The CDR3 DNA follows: TGTGCCAGCAGCTTAGGCCCAACAGGGACCTACGAGCAGTACTTC.

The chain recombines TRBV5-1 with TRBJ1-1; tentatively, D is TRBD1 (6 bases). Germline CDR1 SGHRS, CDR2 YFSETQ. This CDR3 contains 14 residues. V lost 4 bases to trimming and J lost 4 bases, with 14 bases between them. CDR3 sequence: CASSITGQGTEAFF. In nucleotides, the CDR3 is TGCGCCAGCAGCATTACAGGGCAAGGCACTGAAGCTTTCTTT.

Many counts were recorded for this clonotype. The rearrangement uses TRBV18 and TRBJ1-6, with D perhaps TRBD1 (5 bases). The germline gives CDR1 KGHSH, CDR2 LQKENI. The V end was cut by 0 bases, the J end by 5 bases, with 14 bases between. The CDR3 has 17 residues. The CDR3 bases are TGTGCCAGCTCACCACCTGGGACGAGGAGACATAATTCACCCCTCCACTTT. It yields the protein CASSPPGTRRHNSPLHF.

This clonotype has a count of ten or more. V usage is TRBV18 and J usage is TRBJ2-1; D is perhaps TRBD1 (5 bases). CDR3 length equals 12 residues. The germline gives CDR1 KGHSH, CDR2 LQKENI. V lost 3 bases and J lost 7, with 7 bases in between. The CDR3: CASSPGANEQFF. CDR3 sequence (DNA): TGTGCCAGCTCACCTGGGGCGAATGAGCAGTTCTTC.

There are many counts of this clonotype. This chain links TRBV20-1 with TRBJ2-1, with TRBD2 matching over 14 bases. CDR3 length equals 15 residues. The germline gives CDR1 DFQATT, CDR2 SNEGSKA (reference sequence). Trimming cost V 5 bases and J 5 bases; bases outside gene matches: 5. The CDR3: CSAGTSGGGHNEQFF. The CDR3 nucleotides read TGCAGTGCTGGGACTAGCGGGGGAGGGCACAATGAGCAGTTCTTC.

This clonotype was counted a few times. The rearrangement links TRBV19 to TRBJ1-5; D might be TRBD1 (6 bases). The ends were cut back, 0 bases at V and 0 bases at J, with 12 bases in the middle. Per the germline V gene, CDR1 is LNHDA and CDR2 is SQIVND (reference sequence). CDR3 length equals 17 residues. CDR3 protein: CASSIDLGAYSNQPQHF. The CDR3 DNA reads TGTGCCAGTAGTATAGATTTGGGGGCGTATAGCAATCAGCCCCAGCATTTT. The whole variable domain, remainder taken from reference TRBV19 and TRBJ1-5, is DGGITQSPKYLFRKEGQNVTLSCEQNLNHDAMYWYRQDPGQGLRLIYYSQIVNDFQKGDIAEGYSVSREKKESFPLTVTSAQKNPTAFYLCASSIDLGAYSNQPQHFGDGTRLSIL.

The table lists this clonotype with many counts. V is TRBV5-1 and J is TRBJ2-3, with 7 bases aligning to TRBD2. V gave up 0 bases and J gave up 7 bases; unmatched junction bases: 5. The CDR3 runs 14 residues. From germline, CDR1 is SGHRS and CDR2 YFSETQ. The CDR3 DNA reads TGCGCCAGCAGCTTGGGACTAGCATGGAATACGCAGTATTTT. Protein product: CASSLGLAWNTQYF. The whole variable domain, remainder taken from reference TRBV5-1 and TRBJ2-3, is KAGVTQTPRYLIKTRGQQVTLSCSPISGHRSVSWYQQTPGQGLQFLFEYFSETQRNKGNFPGRFSGRQFSNSRSEMNVSTLELGDSALYLCASSLGLAWNTQYFGPGTRLTVL.

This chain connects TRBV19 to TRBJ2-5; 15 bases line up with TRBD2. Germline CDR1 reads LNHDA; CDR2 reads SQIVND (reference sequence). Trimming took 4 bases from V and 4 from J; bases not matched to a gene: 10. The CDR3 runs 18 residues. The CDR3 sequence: CASSNTGLAGGKAETQYF. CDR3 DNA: TGTGCCAGTAGTAACACGGGACTAGCGGGAGGTAAGGCAGAGACCCAGTACTTC.

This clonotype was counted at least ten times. The CDR3 region is CASSVEDGRGETQYF. The CDR3 DNA reads as TGTGCCAGCAGCGTAGAAGACGGGAGGGGGGAGACCCAGTACTTC. V and J are TRBV9 and TRBJ2-5; 8 bases are shared with TRBD2. The junction had 6 bases not matched to a gene; V was cut back by 0 bases and J by 5 bases. There are 15 residues in the CDR3. The germline CDR1 and CDR2 sequences are SGDLS and YYNGEE.

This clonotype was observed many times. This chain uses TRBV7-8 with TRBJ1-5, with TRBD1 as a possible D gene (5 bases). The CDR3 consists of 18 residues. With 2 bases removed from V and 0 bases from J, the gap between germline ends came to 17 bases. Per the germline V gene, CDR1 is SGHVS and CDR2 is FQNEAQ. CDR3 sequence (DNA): TGTGCCAGCAGCTTAAGGGGCAGGAGGGGTGCTAGCAATCAGCCCCAGCATTTT. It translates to CASSLRGRRGASNQPQHF.

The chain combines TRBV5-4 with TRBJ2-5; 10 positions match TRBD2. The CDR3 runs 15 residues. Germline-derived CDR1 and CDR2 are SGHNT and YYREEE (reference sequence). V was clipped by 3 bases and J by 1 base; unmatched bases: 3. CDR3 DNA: TGTGCCAGCAGCTCTAGCGGGGGCCTCCAAGAGACCCAGTACTTC. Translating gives CASSSSGGLQETQYF.